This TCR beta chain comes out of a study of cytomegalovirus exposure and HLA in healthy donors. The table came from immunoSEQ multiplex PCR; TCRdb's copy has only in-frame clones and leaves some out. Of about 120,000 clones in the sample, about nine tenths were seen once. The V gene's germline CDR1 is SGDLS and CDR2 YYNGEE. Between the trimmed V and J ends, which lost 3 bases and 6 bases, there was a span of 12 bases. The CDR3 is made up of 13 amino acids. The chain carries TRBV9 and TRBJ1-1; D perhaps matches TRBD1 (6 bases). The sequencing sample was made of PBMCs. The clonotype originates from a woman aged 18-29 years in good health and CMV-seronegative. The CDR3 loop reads CASSGGQRSEAFF. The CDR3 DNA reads TGTGCCAGCAGCGGCGGACAGCGGTCTGAAGCTTTCTTT.